Presented here are 13 T cell receptor beta chains from one specimen sequenced in a study of post-analysis software for immune sequencing data. The antigens of these receptors remain unknown. Unique molecular identifiers featured in each of the TCR beta cDNA libraries. Each CDR3 protein is one row after TCRdb ran MiXCR on the PCR reads. This repertoire shows 170,000 or so distinct CDR3 sequences, 30% found once; its top ten account for roughly 1.6%. Study outcomes and limitations: Included in a set of about five TRBV segments more frequent in patients than controls were TRBV5-6, TRBV5-1 and TRBV20-1.

Input material: blood. These receptors all stem from a girl between 5 and 17 years old with multiple sclerosis.

As for this clonotype: A read error may be the cause here, since a much bigger clone is one base away. The chain couples TRBV7-3 to TRBJ1-1; TRBD1 aligns across 7 bases. This CDR3 is 14 amino acids long. V lost 5 bases, J lost 0 bases, and 3 bases stayed unmatched. In germline, CDR1 is SGHTA, CDR2 FQGTGA. The CDR3 coding sequence is TGTGCCAGCAGCCCCGGGACAGTGAACACTGAAGCTTTCTTT. Protein product: CASSPGTVNTEAFF.

The count of this clonotype is one. The chain recombines TRBV7-9 with TRBJ2-3; no clear D gene. V dropped 5 bases and J dropped 4 bases, with 10 bases sitting between them. The length of the CDR3 is 13 residues. Germline V gene sequence: CDR1 SEHNR, CDR2 FQNEAQ (reference sequence). The CDR3 region is CASSQPPPDTQYF. CDR3 nucleotides: TGTGCCAGCAGCCAGCCGCCACCAGATACGCAGTATTTT.

This clonotype has only a few counts. This rearrangement joins TRBV5-1 to TRBJ1-1; D uncertain. The CDR3 is 14 residues long. Germline V gene sequence: CDR1 SGHRS, CDR2 YFSETQ. Trimming took 3 bases from V and 2 from J, leaving 11 bases between them. CDR3 loop: CASSSPTPNTEAFF. CDR3 coding DNA: TGCGCCAGCAGCTCACCCACCCCAAACACTGAAGCTTTCTTT.

As to this clonotype: Possible read error: a much larger clone is one base away. The chain employs TRBV20-1 and TRBJ2-5; 8 positions match TRBD1. The CDR3 extends over 14 amino acids. The germline V gene encodes CDR1 DFQATT and CDR2 SNEGSKA (reference sequence). This chain's CDR3 is CSAQPGTGQGTQYF. The CDR3, as DNA: TGCAGTGCGCAGCCCGGGACAGGACAAGGGACCCAGTACTTC.

This clonotype has just a few counts. The chain couples TRBV12-3 or TRBV12-4 to TRBJ1-1; 11 nucleotides line up with TRBD1. CDR3 size: 13 residues. J was trimmed by 12 bases and V by 1 base; bases with no gene match: 4. This CDR3 reads CASSLGTGGSSFF. Written as DNA, the CDR3 is TGTGCCAGCAGTTTAGGGACAGGGGGCTCTTCTTTCTTT.

A word on this clonotype: A much more abundant neighbour one base away suggests this may be a read error. This chain connects TRBV20-1 to TRBJ2-5; either TRBD1 or TRBD2 may fit D (5 bases each). This CDR3 contains 15 residues. Germline V gene lookup returns CDR1 DFQATT and CDR2 SNEGSKA (reference sequence). V shed 5 bases and J shed 0 bases, with 16 bases lying between them. For the CDR3, the DNA is TGCAGTGCTGGGGGACGAGCGGCGTACCAAGAGACCCAGTACTTC. It translates to CSAGGRAAYQETQYF.

This clonotype has at least ten counts. The gene calls are TRBV28 and TRBJ2-6, with D perhaps matching TRBD1 or TRBD2 (5 bases each). V shed 11 bases and J shed 0 bases, with 8 bases lying between them. This CDR3 is 13 amino acids long. The germline V gene has CDR1 MDHEN and CDR2 SYDVKM. The CDR3 nucleotides read TGTGCCCTGGGGGACTCTGGGGCCAACGTCCTGACTTTC. It is translated as CALGDSGANVLTF.

At least ten counts were recorded for this clonotype. The chain couples TRBV5-1 to TRBJ1-5; D not certain. Trimming removed 2 bases at V and 3 bases at J, with 12 bases between. Germline loops: CDR1 SGHRS, CDR2 YFSETQ. The CDR3 is made up of 15 amino acids. Here the CDR3 reads CASSFTDPLNQPQHF. The CDR3 region has the DNA TGCGCCAGCAGCTTTACAGATCCTCTCAATCAGCCCCAGCATTTT.

The V call is TRBV5-1, the J call TRBJ1-1; 7 bases are shared with TRBD1. The CDR3 loop spans 13 amino acids. Trimming took 5 bases from V and 5 from J; bases not matched to a gene: 6. The germline V gene encodes CDR1 SGHRS and CDR2 YFSETQ. The CDR3 DNA follows: TGCGCCAGCAGTATTACAGGGGAAACTGAAGCTTTCTTT. Translation: CASSITGETEAFF. Filled out from reference TRBV5-1 and TRBJ1-1, the complete variable domain reads KAGVTQTPRYLIKTRGQQVTLSCSPISGHRSVSWYQQTPGQGLQFLFEYFSETQRNKGNFPGRFSGRQFSNSRSEMNVSTLELGDSALYLCASSITGETEAFFGQGTRLTVV.

This clonotype was detected ten times or more. V is TRBV4-2 and J is TRBJ2-7; the match to TRBD2 covers 11 bases. The CDR3 has 17 amino acids. With 0 bases clipped from V and 5 bases from J, the junction kept 9 bases outside the gene matches. Germline values: CDR1 LGHNA, CDR2 YNFKEQ. CDR3 coding DNA: TGTGCCAGCAGCCAAGATTTCGTACGACTAGCGGGAAACGAGCAGTACTTC. It encodes CASSQDFVRLAGNEQYF.

This clonotype was seen only a few times. J is TRBJ2-2 and V is TRBV12-3 or TRBV12-4, with unresolved D. Trimming took 2 bases from V and 5 from J, leaving 15 bases between them. The CDR3 has 16 amino acids. Here the CDR3 reads CASSLWASVGTGELFF. CDR3 DNA: TGTGCCAGCAGTTTATGGGCCAGCGTAGGGACCGGGGAGCTGTTTTTT.

Concerning this clonotype itself: A much larger clone lies a single base off, so this may be a read error. V gene TRBV6-1 combines with J gene TRBJ2-7, with TRBD2 matching 14 bases. CDR1 and CDR2 from the germline V gene are MNHNS and SASEGT. V was clipped by 6 bases and J by 7 bases; unmatched bases: 8. The CDR3 is 15 amino acids. CDR3 amino acids: CASSPTSGRALEQYF. CDR3 bases: TGTGCCAGCAGCCCGACTAGCGGGAGGGCCCTTGAGCAGTACTTC.

This clonotype was observed at least ten times. The chain recombines TRBV5-1 with TRBJ2-7, with D tentatively TRBD1 (5 bases). Germline loops: CDR1 SGHRS, CDR2 YFSETQ. Between the trimmed V and J ends, which lost 2 bases and 6 bases, there was a span of 15 bases. The CDR3 has 14 amino acids. The CDR3 reads CASSLKASGPEQYF. As DNA, the CDR3 is TGCGCCAGCAGCTTAAAGGCCTCAGGGCCCGAGCAGTACTTC.